Shown below are 29 T cell receptor beta chains from a single sample sequenced in a study of pediatric ulcerative colitis (dated by TCRdb to 2018 to 2020). The library was obtained by the immunoSEQ multiplex PCR assay. The clones in this table, taken by TCRdb from immuneACCESS, are in-frame only. Not every clone is retained; where verified, under half of the shortfall comes from an unresolved V gene, and the cause of the rest is unknown. Here the sample has around 65,000 clones; around 80% occur a single time. Around 5% of the sample comes from the top ten. The sequenced sample consisted of blood. These TCRs come from a boy between 10 and 17 years old with moderate ulcerative colitis.

The chain recombines TRBV11-2 with TRBJ2-1, with D perhaps TRBD2 (5 bases). There are 15 residues in the CDR3. The germline V gene has CDR1 SGHAT and CDR2 FQNNGV. V was pared by 5 bases and J by 10 bases, with 21 bases between. This CDR3 reads CASSKPAGPSKEQFF. The CDR3 coding sequence is TGTGCCAGCAGCAAACCCGCGGGCCCCTCTAAGGAGCAGTTCTTC. The variable domain in full, with the rest retrieved from reference TRBV11-2 and TRBJ2-1, is EAGVAQSPRYKIIEKRQSVAFWCNPISGHATLYWYQQILGQGPKLLIQFQNNGVVDDSQLPKDRFSAERLKGVDSTLKIQPAKLEDSAVYLCASSKPAGPSKEQFFGPGTRLTVL.

This chain connects TRBV5-6 to TRBJ2-7, with D uncertain. The CDR3 is 15 residues long. The germline gives CDR1 SGHDT, CDR2 YYEEEE. Trimming took 2 bases from V and 1 from J, leaving 13 bases between them. Here the CDR3 DNA reads TGTGCCAGCAGCTTTCAAGTAGAACTGTCCTACGAGCAGTACTTC. It specifies CASSFQVELSYEQYF.

V is TRBV5-6 and J is TRBJ1-2; 7 bases align to TRBD1. Germline V gene lookup returns CDR1 SGHDT and CDR2 YYEEEE. This CDR3 has 15 amino acids. With V trimmed by 3 bases and J by 4 bases, 9 bases remained unmatched. DNA for the CDR3: TGTGCCAGCAGCTCGCCGACAGGGAATGGCTATGGCTACACCTTC. Translating gives CASSSPTGNGYGYTF.

The CDR3 region has the DNA TGTGCCAGCAGTTACCCCCCAGGCAGGGCGACTGAAGCTTTCTTT. Protein product: CASSYPPGRATEAFF. The rearrangement uses TRBV6-6 and TRBJ1-1, with a possible D match to TRBD1 (5 bases). Trimming cost V 2 bases and J 5 bases, with 15 bases left between them. CDR3 length: 15 residues. Germline lookup yields CDR1 MNHNY and CDR2 SVGAGI (reference sequence).

This clone was recorded once. The chain recombines TRBV6-5 with TRBJ2-7; 9 bases map to TRBD1. With V trimmed by 6 bases and J by 2 bases, 2 bases remained unmatched. CDR1 is MNHEY, CDR2 SVGAGI, per germline. This CDR3 is built from 13 residues. CDR3 bases: TGTGCCAGCAGGAGACAGGGGGCCTACGAGCAGTACTTC. Its translation: CASRRQGAYEQYF.

This clone showed up just a few times. J is TRBJ1-1 and V is TRBV9; D uncertain. Germline values: CDR1 SGDLS, CDR2 YYNGEE. This CDR3 contains 13 residues. The V end lost 2 bases, the J end lost 1 base, and 6 bases lay between the germline ends. As DNA, the CDR3 is TGTGCCAGCAGCGTTTCAGAGAACACTGAAGCTTTCTTT. Its protein is CASSVSENTEAFF.

This rearrangement joins TRBV27 to TRBJ1-4; possible D gene TRBD1, 6 bases. V was shortened by 3 bases and J by 0 bases, with 11 bases between the two germline ends. CDR1 MNHEY and CDR2 SMNVEV come from the germline V gene (reference sequence). This CDR3 spans 16 amino acids. In nucleotides, the CDR3 is TGTGCCAGCAGTTTCATAGGGGGGGCAACTAATGAAAAACTGTTTTTT. It codes for CASSFIGGATNEKLFF.

The chain recombines TRBV7-8 with TRBJ1-5; D not resolved. Trimming removed 2 bases at V and 0 bases at J, with 5 bases between. The germline V gene encodes CDR1 SGHVS and CDR2 FQNEAQ. The CDR3 is 14 residues long. The CDR3, as DNA: TGTGCCAGCAGCTTACAGGATAGCAATCAGCCCCAGCATTTT. Amino acids: CASSLQDSNQPQHF.

This chain links TRBV10-3 with TRBJ1-1; D gene ambiguous. V was pared by 11 bases and J by 0 bases, with 10 bases between. This CDR3 has 12 residues. Per germline, CDR1 ENHRY and CDR2 SYGVKD. CDR3 bases: TGTGCCGGGCGCAGCATGAACACTGAAGCTTTCTTT. Translating it yields CAGRSMNTEAFF.

The CDR3 sequence: CASSMGLGRNEKLFF. In nucleotides, the CDR3 is TGTGCCAGTAGTATGGGGTTAGGACGGAATGAAAAACTGTTTTTT. The chain is built from TRBV19 and TRBJ1-4; D is unclear. Trimming shortened V by 3 bases and J by 5 bases, and 13 bases separated the two germline ends. Germline V lookup: CDR1 LNHDA, CDR2 SQIVND (reference sequence). The CDR3 has 15 amino acids.

The chain is built from TRBV6-1 and TRBJ1-5; 10 bases align to TRBD1. V lost 6 bases to trimming and J lost 5 bases; unmatched junction nucleotides: 7. Germline loops: CDR1 MNHNS, CDR2 SASEGT. The CDR3 covers 15 residues. The CDR3 DNA follows: TGTGCCAGCAGGATCCGGGACAGGGGTTATCAGCCCCAGCATTTT. Its translation is CASRIRDRGYQPQHF.

V usage is TRBV18 and J usage is TRBJ2-1, with 8 nucleotides matching TRBD2. CDR1 and CDR2 from the germline V gene are KGHSH and LQKENI. V dropped 3 bases and J dropped 6; count of bases not matched to a gene: 10. This CDR3 is 16 amino acids long. CDR3 residues: CASSPVSGDPRNEQFF. The CDR3 DNA reads TGTGCCAGCTCACCGGTTAGCGGGGATCCCCGCAATGAGCAGTTCTTC.

The chain combines TRBV11-2 with TRBJ2-3; 14 positions match TRBD2. The germline V gene has CDR1 SGHAT and CDR2 FQNNGV. With V trimmed by 5 bases and J by 0 bases, 4 bases remained unmatched. The CDR3 loop spans 17 amino acids. The CDR3 nucleotides read TGTGCCAGCAGCAGACGACTAGCGGGGGGGAGCACAGATACGCAGTATTTT. Protein sequence: CASSRRLAGGSTDTQYF.

This clone was counted a few times. The V and J genes are TRBV20-1 and TRBJ2-7; 7 positions agree with TRBD1. This CDR3 contains 11 residues. CDR1 is DFQATT, CDR2 SNEGSKA, per germline (reference sequence). As DNA, the CDR3 is TGCAGCTACAGGGGATTCGACGAGCAGTACTTC. Protein: CSYRGFDEQYF.

V is TRBV6-6 and J is TRBJ1-5, with 9 bases lining up with TRBD1. From germline, CDR1 is MNHNY and CDR2 SVGAGI (reference sequence). This CDR3 comprises 14 residues. Trimming at V came to 7 bases and at J to 5 bases, leaving 6 bases not matched to a gene. CDR3 region: CASTPRTGDQPQHF. The CDR3 DNA is TGTGCCAGCACCCCGAGGACAGGGGATCAGCCCCAGCATTTT.

V gene TRBV5-6 combines with J gene TRBJ1-1, with TRBD1 as a possible D gene (5 bases). Germline V gene data show CDR1 as SGHDT and CDR2 as YYEEEE. The CDR3 totals 15 residues. The V gene lost 1 base and the J gene lost 1 base, with 11 bases spanning the gap. CDR3 DNA sequence: TGTGCCAGCAGCTTGAACCCCGGGACGAACACTGAAGCTTTCTTT. It yields the protein CASSLNPGTNTEAFF.

The chain links TRBV14 to TRBJ2-3, with 12 positions matching TRBD2. The ends lost 5 bases at V and 1 base at J; junction bases unmatched: 7. The CDR3 totals 17 residues. CDR1 and CDR2 (germline): SGHDN, FVKESK. The CDR3 DNA reads as TGTGCCAGCAGCGAACGACTAGCGGGAGTGGGCACAGATACGCAGTATTTT. It specifies CASSERLAGVGTDTQYF.

The rearrangement links TRBV29-1 to TRBJ2-3, with 8 bases aligning to TRBD2. V shed 2 bases and J 0 bases; nucleotides not matched to a gene: 13. The CDR3 covers 18 residues. CDR1 is SQVTM and CDR2 is ANQGSEA in the germline V gene. The CDR3 loop reads CSVEPTGGIAGSTDTQYF. Written as DNA, the CDR3 is TGCAGCGTTGAACCGACCGGTGGTATAGCGGGGAGCACAGATACGCAGTATTTT.

The chain is built from TRBV4-1 and TRBJ1-5; D gene unclear. V was clipped by 0 bases and J by 6 bases, with 6 bases between them. CDR1 MGHRA and CDR2 YSYEKL come from the germline V gene. This CDR3 region has 13 residues. The CDR3, as DNA: TGCGCCAGCAGCCAAGAATGGGTTCAGCCCCAGCATTTT. Protein sequence: CASSQEWVQPQHF.

This chain connects TRBV6-1 to TRBJ1-1; tentative D call: TRBD1 (6 bases). The CDR3 contains 15 residues. Germline V gene lookup returns CDR1 MNHNS and CDR2 SASEGT. Trimming pared 4 bases from V and 0 bases from J, leaving 12 bases between. CDR3 bases: TGTGCCAGCAGTGGATGGACAGCCTTGAACACTGAAGCTTTCTTT. Translation: CASSGWTALNTEAFF.

This chain joins TRBV5-1 and TRBJ2-7; D possibly uses TRBD1 or TRBD2 (5 bases each). The germline V gene encodes CDR1 SGHRS and CDR2 YFSETQ. The CDR3 runs 14 residues. V shed 5 bases and J shed 4 bases, with 16 bases lying between them. Written as DNA, the CDR3 is TGCGCCAGCAGGAAAGGGACGGATGGATACGAGCAGTACTTC. Residues: CASRKGTDGYEQYF.

This rearrangement joins TRBV6-5 to TRBJ2-5; 8 bases match TRBD1. The CDR3 extends over 15 amino acids. After removal of 4 bases from V and 5 bases from J, the junction contained 9 bases not matched to a gene. The germline CDR1 and CDR2 sequences are MNHEY and SVGAGI. CDR3 nucleotide sequence: TGTGCCAGCAGTTCGTCAGGGGGCGCATGGGAGACCCAGTACTTC. It yields the protein CASSSSGGAWETQYF.

The chain carries TRBV19 and TRBJ2-1; D gene uncertain. Per the germline V gene, CDR1 is LNHDA and CDR2 is SQIVND (reference sequence). The CDR3 sequence is 14 residues long. V lost 7 bases to trimming and J lost 9 bases, with 19 bases between them. The CDR3 DNA follows: TGTGCCAGTACCTCATTCACTTCGTGGGGTGAGCAGTTCTTC. It yields the protein CASTSFTSWGEQFF.

This chain connects TRBV18 to TRBJ1-5; D possibly corresponds to TRBD1 (5 bases). With 2 bases removed from V and 6 bases from J, the gap between germline ends came to 8 bases. Per germline, CDR1 KGHSH and CDR2 LQKENI. The CDR3 is 13 amino acids. The CDR3 DNA sequence: TGTGCCAGCTCACCAACAGGTCCTCAGCCCCAGCATTTT. It is translated as CASSPTGPQPQHF.

This chain links TRBV4-1 with TRBJ2-1, with D uncertain. The CDR3 spans 16 residues. Germline lookup yields CDR1 MGHRA and CDR2 YSYEKL. Trimming took 5 bases from V and 0 from J, leaving 14 bases between them. In nucleotides, the CDR3 is TGCGCCAGCAGCTGGCCGGCTCGGAGCTCCTACAATGAGCAGTTCTTC. The encoded protein is CASSWPARSSYNEQFF.

A word on this clone: Other DNA sequences within the sample encode an identical CDR3. The gene calls are TRBV6-5 and TRBJ2-7; 8 nucleotides agree with TRBD1. This CDR3 contains 14 residues. The germline V gene has CDR1 MNHEY and CDR2 SVGAGI. J was trimmed by 8 bases and V by 7 bases; bases with no gene match: 13. CDR3 sequence (DNA): TGTGCCAGCACGAGGGGGACAGGAGGATCCCAGCAGTACTTC. This encodes CASTRGTGGSQQYF.

The chain uses TRBV11-2 and TRBJ2-4; D call uncertain. Germline CDR1 and CDR2: SGHAT and FQNNGV. The CDR3 consists of 11 residues. V was cut by 0 bases and J by 10 bases, with 4 bases left in between. In nucleotides, the CDR3 is TGTGCCAGCAGCTTAGATGGTATTCAGTACTTC. Amino acid sequence: CASSLDGIQYF.

In its sample, this clone was seen a few times. The chain has TRBV6-6 and TRBJ1-1; D gene ambiguous. The CDR3 sequence is 11 residues long. The V gene's germline CDR1 is MNHNY and CDR2 SVGAGI (reference sequence). Trimming removed 4 bases from V and 7 bases from J, with 7 bases in between. The CDR3 loop reads CASSFSGEAFF. CDR3 in DNA: TGTGCCAGCAGTTTCTCGGGTGAAGCTTTCTTT.

V and J are TRBV7-2 and TRBJ1-4; D is uncertain. V was clipped by 5 bases and J by 8 bases, with 18 bases between them. The CDR3 contains 15 residues. CDR1 and CDR2 (germline): SGHTA, FQGNSA. The CDR3 bases are TGTGCCAGCAGCCCGACCAAGATTAAGTCGGAAAAACTGTTTTTT. It specifies CASSPTKIKSEKLFF.